This T cell receptor (beta chain) was recovered during a study of blood T cell repertoires in COVID-19. The overall study: Donors in the United States, Italy and Spain gave samples during acute or convalescent COVID-19. PBMCs, B-cell-depleted T cells, or T cells provided the cDNA or gDNA that made up the material.

Germline CDR1 is PRHDT and CDR2 is FYEKMQ (reference sequence). V was trimmed by 5 bases and J by 4 bases, leaving 23 bases between them. This CDR3 has 17 amino acids. Original processing notes: Nucleated cell counts were estimated from reference gene primer amplification. Libraries were prepared by immunoSEQ multiplex PCR; TCRdb keeps only in-frame clonotypes and omits some of them. V, J and clone size were drawn from that table, and D and trimming were deduced from the DNA. The profile shows some 14,000 clones, around nine tenths of them singletons. The chain recombines TRBV13 with TRBJ2-5, with TRBD2 as a possible D gene (5 bases). The sample comprised peripheral blood. This sequence was found in a human donor in a cohort sampled during active COVID-19. This CDR3 is CASSPRTLTAVGETQYF. As DNA, the CDR3 is TGTGCCAGCAGCCCCCGAACCCTTACAGCGGTAGGAGAGACCCAGTACTTC.